One and the same sample provided the 27 T cell receptor beta chains below, sequenced in a study of CD8 T cells in ankylosing spondylitis. TCRdb reanalysed the 5' RACE reads using MiXCR and keeps one entry per CDR3 protein. This sample has 200,000 to 300,000 distinct CDR3 sequences; approximately 12% occur once, and the top ten carry approximately 6.6%. The sequenced sample consisted of blood, either unsorted or a sorted T cell fraction (not recorded which). The receptor source for this set is a male donor with ankylosing spondylitis or in good health (not recorded which).

This clonotype occurred many times. The rearrangement joins TRBV12-3 or TRBV12-4 to TRBJ2-1, with D possibly being TRBD2 (6 bases). The V end was cut by 6 bases, the J end by 9 bases, with 18 bases between. The CDR3 spans 14 residues. CDR3 residues: CASRPSAGRGEQFF. CDR3 bases: TGTGCCAGCAGACCTTCAGCCGGGCGGGGTGAGCAGTTCTTC.

This clonotype was counted ten times or more. The chain carries TRBV12-3 or TRBV12-4 and TRBJ2-7; D is undetermined. The CDR3 has 12 residues. V gave up 3 bases and J gave up 5 bases, with 8 bases separating them. The CDR3 nucleotides are TGTGCCAGCAGTTTCCCAGGTAACGAGCAGTACTTC. Amino acids: CASSFPGNEQYF.

This clonotype was recorded many times. V and J are TRBV5-5 and TRBJ1-5, with no clear D. Germline CDR1 and CDR2: SGHKS and YYEKEE (reference sequence). The CDR3 is 13 residues long. Trimming stripped 2 bases from V and 6 bases from J, with 9 bases between. This CDR3 is CASSFLSIQPQHF. The CDR3 bases are TGTGCCAGCAGCTTCCTTTCGATTCAGCCCCAGCATTTT.

The table lists this clonotype with a few counts. The V gene is TRBV4-1, the J gene TRBJ2-4; 8 nucleotides match TRBD1. CDR1 and CDR2 from the germline V gene are MGHRA and YSYEKL. Trimming at V came to 2 bases and at J to 1 base, leaving 10 bases not matched to a gene. CDR3 length equals 18 residues. CDR3 amino acids: CASSQPRKGQDAKNIQYF. The CDR3, as DNA: TGCGCCAGCAGCCAACCCCGGAAGGGACAGGATGCCAAAAACATTCAGTACTTC.

In its sample, this clonotype was seen many times. The chain joins TRBV5-1 to TRBJ1-1; D remains ambiguous. Germline CDR1 reads SGHRS; CDR2 reads YFSETQ. V gave up 0 bases and J gave up 5 bases, with 2 bases separating them. The CDR3 is 11 residues long. This CDR3 is CASSLDTEAFF. CDR3 nucleotide sequence: TGCGCCAGCAGCTTGGATACTGAAGCTTTCTTT. Full variable domain (rest looked up from reference TRBV5-1 and TRBJ1-1): KAGVTQTPRYLIKTRGQQVTLSCSPISGHRSVSWYQQTPGQGLQFLFEYFSETQRNKGNFPGRFSGRQFSNSRSEMNVSTLELGDSALYLCASSLDTEAFFGQGTRLTVV.

Many counts were recorded for this clonotype. The chain employs TRBV5-1 and TRBJ2-3, with D perhaps assigned TRBD1 or TRBD2 (5 bases each). Germline assignment: CDR1 SGHRS and CDR2 YFSETQ. V was cut by 4 bases and J by 2 bases, with 11 bases left in between. This CDR3 region has 14 residues. The CDR3, as DNA: TGCGCCAGCAGCCGGGACCAGCCCACAGATACGCAGTATTTT. Translation: CASSRDQPTDTQYF. The whole variable domain, remainder taken from reference TRBV5-1 and TRBJ2-3, is KAGVTQTPRYLIKTRGQQVTLSCSPISGHRSVSWYQQTPGQGLQFLFEYFSETQRNKGNFPGRFSGRQFSNSRSEMNVSTLELGDSALYLCASSRDQPTDTQYFGPGTRLTVL.

Many counts were recorded for this clonotype. This chain uses TRBV29-1 with TRBJ2-3; D is possibly TRBD2 (6 bases). The V gene lost 7 bases and the J gene lost 2 bases, with 16 bases spanning the gap. The CDR3 runs to 14 residues. In germline, CDR1 is SQVTM, CDR2 ANQGSEA. CDR3 nucleotide sequence: TGCAGCGGTGTGCTAGGAGGGTTCACAGATACGCAGTATTTT. It encodes CSGVLGGFTDTQYF.

This clonotype was found a few times. The rearrangement uses TRBV5-1 and TRBJ2-5; 9 bases line up with TRBD1. With 4 bases clipped from V and 3 bases from J, the junction kept 7 bases outside the gene matches. The CDR3 contains 15 residues. The germline CDR1 and CDR2 sequences are SGHRS and YFSETQ. Here the CDR3 reads CASSTITGGEETQYF. CDR3 DNA sequence: TGCGCCAGCAGCACGATAACAGGGGGCGAAGAGACCCAGTACTTC.

This clonotype showed up just a few times. The genes are TRBV27 and TRBJ2-7; TRBD2 is a possible D gene (5 bases). CDR3 length equals 15 residues. CDR1 is MNHEY and CDR2 is SMNVEV in the germline V gene (reference sequence). V was clipped by 3 bases and J by 6 bases, with 18 bases between them. CDR3 nucleotides: TGTGCCAGCAGTTTCCGCGGTTCGGTCGGGATCGAGCAGTACTTC. Translated, it gives CASSFRGSVGIEQYF.

DNA for the CDR3: TGTGCCAGCAGCCAGGCCGCTCGGACGGATATGTTCTTC. Protein product: CASSQAARTDMFF. The chain recombines TRBV3-1 with TRBJ2-1; D is undetermined. The V end was cut by 3 bases, the J end by 15 bases, with 18 bases between. This CDR3 is built from 13 residues. CDR1 and CDR2 from the germline V gene are LGHDT and YNNKEL (reference sequence).

This clonotype was found many times. J is TRBJ2-1 and V is TRBV10-3, with 7 positions matching TRBD2. Losses at the gene ends were 7 bases for V and 7 bases for J; bases not matched to a gene: 10. Germline V CDR1 and CDR2: ENHRY, SYGVKD. CDR3 length: 14 amino acids. CDR3 nucleotides: TGTGCCATCAATGGCGGGAGTGGGTCGAATGAGCAGTTCTTC. This translates into CAINGGSGSNEQFF.

CDR3 DNA sequence: TGTGCCGTCCCCGGGACTAGCGGCTCCTACGAGCAGTACTTC. This gives the protein CAVPGTSGSYEQYF. This chain links TRBV7-9 with TRBJ2-7; 11 bases are shared with TRBD2. The germline gives CDR1 SEHNR, CDR2 FQNEAQ (reference sequence). With 11 bases clipped from V and 0 bases from J, the junction kept 6 bases outside the gene matches. This CDR3 spans 14 amino acids. Full variable domain (outside the CDR3, taken from reference TRBV7-9 and TRBJ2-7): DTGVSQNPRHKITKRGQNVTFRCDPISEHNRLYWYRQTLGQGPEFLTYFQNEAQLEKSRLLSDRFSAERPKGSFSTLEIQRTEQGDSAMYLCAVPGTSGSYEQYFGPGTRLTVT.

This clonotype has ten or more counts. The J gene is TRBJ1-5, the V gene TRBV28; D remains unclear. The CDR3 sequence is 14 residues long. V was pared by 3 bases and J by 2 bases, with 8 bases between. Germline V gene data show CDR1 as MDHEN and CDR2 as SYDVKM. CDR3 bases: TGTGCCAGCAGTTTTGAGTATGGCAATCAGCCCCAGCATTTT. Translation gives CASSFEYGNQPQHF.

This clonotype was detected many times. This chain uses TRBV3-1 with TRBJ1-6; D unresolved. CDR1 and CDR2 from the germline V gene are LGHDT and YNNKEL (reference sequence). The CDR3 has 19 amino acids. Trimming left V 4 bases short and J 10 bases short, with 29 bases between. CDR3 amino acids: CASSPGIYGPRGGKSPLHF. Here the CDR3 DNA reads TGTGCCAGCAGCCCGGGCATTTACGGGCCTCGGGGAGGGAAATCACCCCTCCACTTT.

Many counts were recorded for this clonotype. The chain uses TRBV4-1 and TRBJ2-7; TRBD1 matches at 9 bases. The CDR3 totals 16 residues. CDR1 MGHRA and CDR2 YSYEKL come from the germline V gene. V trimming: 5 bases; J trimming: 0 bases; junction bases outside the gene matches: 8. The CDR3 protein is CASSKPGTGSSYEQYF. The CDR3 DNA follows: TGCGCCAGCAGCAAACCCGGGACAGGGAGCTCCTACGAGCAGTACTTC.

This clonotype appeared many times. The rearrangement joins TRBV12-3 or TRBV12-4 to TRBJ2-1; D is ambiguous. The ends were cut back, 6 bases at V and 4 bases at J, with 10 bases in the middle. The CDR3 spans 13 residues. CDR3: CASRLSAYNEQFF. In nucleotides, the CDR3 is TGTGCCAGCAGACTCTCGGCTTACAATGAGCAGTTCTTC.

This clonotype was counted at least ten times. V and J are TRBV7-3 and TRBJ2-3; D possibly matches TRBD1 or TRBD2 (5 bases each). Germline CDR1 reads SGHTA; CDR2 reads FQGTGA. The CDR3 spans 14 residues. Trimming left V 6 bases short and J 2 bases short, with 12 bases between. The CDR3 nucleotides read TGTGCCAGCAGTCGGGACGGATACACAGATACGCAGTATTTT. This codes for CASSRDGYTDTQYF.

This clonotype was counted many times. The CDR3 nucleotides are TGTGCCAGCAGTTCTTCTAGCGGAGATTTCACAGATACGCAGTATTTT. Translated, it gives CASSSSSGDFTDTQYF. The J gene is TRBJ2-3, the V gene TRBV6-2 or TRBV6-3, with TRBD2 matching 7 bases. The germline CDR1 and CDR2 sequences are MNHEY and SVGEGT. The CDR3 contains 16 residues. V shed 4 bases, J shed 2 bases, and the junction held 9 bases outside the gene matches.

This clonotype was picked up many times. The V gene is TRBV6-2 or TRBV6-3, the J gene TRBJ2-1; 7 bases are shared with TRBD1. The length of the CDR3 is 16 residues. Germline lookup yields CDR1 MNHEY and CDR2 SVGEGT. V was pared by 2 bases and J by 1 base, with 5 bases of the junction left unmatched. CDR3 loop: CASSYTGQESYNEQFF. In DNA, the CDR3 is TGTGCCAGCAGTTACACAGGACAGGAGTCCTACAATGAGCAGTTCTTC.

In its sample, this clonotype was seen many times. The chain links TRBV5-1 to TRBJ2-3, with 8 bases identical to TRBD2. J lost 2 bases, V lost 4 bases, and 9 bases had no gene match. This CDR3 has 16 amino acids. The germline V gene encodes CDR1 SGHRS and CDR2 YFSETQ. The CDR3 reads CASSDAQRGPTDTQYF. CDR3 DNA: TGCGCCAGCAGCGACGCGCAGCGGGGGCCCACAGATACGCAGTATTTT.

This clonotype was counted at least ten times. The chain is built from TRBV20-1 and TRBJ2-7, with TRBD2 matching 7 bases. Germline trimming cut 5 bases from V and 12 bases from J; bases unmatched to any gene: 7. Germline-derived CDR1 and CDR2 are DFQATT and SNEGSKA (reference sequence). This CDR3 is 10 amino acids long. The CDR3 region has the DNA TGCAGTGCTGGGGAGGGTCGTTTGTACTTC. Translating it yields CSAGEGRLYF.

There are a few counts of this clonotype. V is TRBV5-1 and J is TRBJ2-5, with 9 bases fitting TRBD2. The CDR3 extends over 15 amino acids. In germline, CDR1 is SGHRS, CDR2 YFSETQ. Trimming cost V 1 base and J 1 base; bases outside gene matches: 2. CDR3 bases: TGCGCCAGCAGCTTGAAGCGGGGGGTCCAAGAGACCCAGTACTTC. This sequence encodes CASSLKRGVQETQYF.

This clonotype was found many times. The chain employs TRBV20-1 and TRBJ2-5; 14 bases agree with TRBD2. The CDR3 runs to 15 residues. After removal of 5 bases from V and 5 bases from J, the junction contained 7 bases not matched to a gene. Germline V gene data show CDR1 as DFQATT and CDR2 as SNEGSKA (reference sequence). Here the CDR3 reads CSAQPGTSGSETQYF. The DNA for the CDR3 is TGCAGTGCTCAACCCGGGACTAGCGGGAGTGAGACCCAGTACTTC.

This clonotype was seen repeatedly, ten times or more. The V gene is TRBV5-1, the J gene TRBJ2-3; TRBD1 aligns across 9 bases. CDR1 SGHRS and CDR2 YFSETQ come from the germline V gene. The CDR3 sequence is 15 residues long. J gave up 2 bases and V 5 bases, and 6 bases lay outside the gene matches. The CDR3: CASSRYRGPTDTQYF. The CDR3 DNA reads as TGCGCCAGCAGTCGTTACAGGGGGCCCACAGATACGCAGTATTTT.

This clonotype was detected only a few times. V and J are TRBV7-8 and TRBJ2-5, with D perhaps TRBD1 (6 bases). Germline assignment: CDR1 SGHVS and CDR2 FQNEAQ. The CDR3 runs 13 residues. V was shortened by 5 bases and J by 1 base, with 8 bases between the two germline ends. In DNA, the CDR3 is TGTGCCAGCAGCGCAGGGGCCCAAGAGACCCAGTACTTC. Its protein product is CASSAGAQETQYF. The full variable domain, with the rest looked up from reference TRBV7-8 and TRBJ2-5, is GAGVSQSPRYKVAKRGQDVALRCDPISGHVSLFWYQQALGQGPEFLTYFQNEAQLDKSGLPSDRFFAERPEGSVSTLKIQRTQQEDSAVYLCASSAGAQETQYFGPGTRLLVL.

This clonotype was seen only a few times. This chain joins TRBV2 and TRBJ2-5; the D is unclear. The germline V and J ends were trimmed by 9 bases and 3 bases, with 11 bases remaining between them. Germline loops: CDR1 SNHLY, CDR2 FYNNEI. The CDR3 length is 12 residues. The CDR3 sequence is CARDHPKETQYF. DNA for the CDR3: TGTGCCAGGGACCATCCAAAAGAGACCCAGTACTTC.

This chain links TRBV6-1 with TRBJ2-2; 8 positions agree with TRBD1. The germline CDR1 and CDR2 sequences are MNHNS and SASEGT. The CDR3 consists of 14 residues. After removal of 8 bases from V and 6 bases from J, the junction contained 8 bases not matched to a gene. The CDR3 DNA reads TGTGCCAGCTATAGGACAGGGTCGTCCGGGGAGCTGTTTTTT. Encoded protein: CASYRTGSSGELFF.